These 20 T cell receptor beta chains came from one sample sequenced in a study of blood T cell repertoires in COVID-19. The protocol was immunoSEQ multiplex PCR, while the TCRdb copy is restricted to in-frame clones and leaves out a portion. The sample has about 190,000 clones; roughly 84% are singletons. Source material: peripheral blood. Receptor source: a woman older than 75 with acute or convalescent COVID-19.

The gene calls are TRBV7-9 and TRBJ1-4, with D unclear. The germline V gene encodes CDR1 SEHNR and CDR2 FQNEAQ (reference sequence). The V end lost 1 base, the J end lost 5 bases, and 8 bases lay between the germline ends. This CDR3 contains 14 residues. For the CDR3, the DNA is TGTGCCAGCAGCTTAGTAGGGAGCAATGAAAAACTGTTTTTT. It codes for CASSLVGSNEKLFF.

The CDR3 bases are TGTGCCAGCAGTTCCCCAGGGGTGGGGATTCCGCCCCAGCATTTT. Its protein product is CASSSPGVGIPPQHF. This rearrangement joins TRBV6-6 to TRBJ1-5; a possible D gene is TRBD1 (6 bases). Germline CDR1 MNHNY, CDR2 SVGAGI (reference sequence). The germline V and J ends were trimmed by 4 bases and 9 bases, with 19 bases remaining between them. CDR3 length: 15 amino acids.

The chain recombines TRBV9 with TRBJ2-1, with D perhaps TRBD2 (6 bases). V lost 3 bases, J lost 8 bases, and 18 bases lay in between. The V gene's germline CDR1 is SGDLS and CDR2 YYNGEE. The CDR3 is 15 residues long. Written as DNA, the CDR3 is TGTGCCAGCAGCGCCCGACTAGTTTGGAGGGATGAGCAGTTCTTC. It codes for CASSARLVWRDEQFF.

The J gene is TRBJ2-1, the V gene TRBV9, with TRBD1 matching 7 bases. The CDR3 is 17 residues long. Germline trimming cut 3 bases from V and 3 bases from J; bases unmatched to any gene: 12. Germline V CDR1 and CDR2: SGDLS, YYNGEE. The CDR3 DNA follows: TGTGCCAGCAGCGCACCGGGACAGATCATCGGCTACAATGAGCAGTTCTTC. This sequence encodes CASSAPGQIIGYNEQFF.

The chain has TRBV7-2 and TRBJ2-5; TRBD2 matches at 9 bases. V was pared by 1 base and J by 9 bases, with 3 bases of the junction left unmatched. CDR3 size: 13 residues. CDR1 is SGHTA, CDR2 FQGNSA, per germline. This CDR3 is CASSLGQRGAQYF. The CDR3 nucleotides are TGTGCCAGCAGCTTAGGACAGCGGGGGGCCCAGTACTTC.

The chain has TRBV5-1 and TRBJ2-7; TRBD1 aligns across 11 bases. Germline lookup yields CDR1 SGHRS and CDR2 YFSETQ. Losses at the gene ends were 4 bases for V and 4 bases for J; bases not matched to a gene: 4. CDR3 length: 14 residues. The CDR3 loop is CASSTGTGGYEQYF. For the CDR3, the DNA is TGCGCCAGCAGCACCGGGACAGGGGGGTACGAGCAGTACTTC.

V usage is TRBV9 and J usage is TRBJ1-6; TRBD1 matches 8 bases. The germline CDR1 and CDR2 sequences are SGDLS and YYNGEE. V was clipped by 5 bases and J by 8 bases; unmatched bases: 15. CDR3 length equals 17 residues. The CDR3 protein is CASSAHPTDRDDSPLHF. The DNA for the CDR3 is TGTGCCAGCAGTGCTCACCCGACGGACAGGGATGATTCACCCCTCCACTTT. The complete variable domain, with remaining parts taken from reference TRBV9 and TRBJ1-6, reads DSGVTQTPKHLITATGQRVTLRCSPRSGDLSVYWYQQSLDQGLQFLIQYYNGEERAKGNILERFSAQQFPDLHSELNLSSLELGDSALYFCASSAHPTDRDDSPLHFGNGTRLTVT.

V is TRBV5-4 and J is TRBJ2-5; TRBD1 is a possible D gene (5 bases). CDR1 and CDR2 from the germline V gene are SGHNT and YYREEE (reference sequence). Trimming cost V 4 bases and J 5 bases, with 21 bases left between them. This CDR3 region has 16 residues. The CDR3 DNA reads as TGTGCCAGCAGCCGGCCCCCGCCGACAGTCCGGGAGACCCAGTACTTC. As protein: CASSRPPPTVRETQYF.

The CDR3 reads CASSLVGYGYTF. DNA for the CDR3: TGTGCCAGCAGTTTGGTCGGGTATGGCTACACCTTC. The chain combines TRBV28 with TRBJ1-2; no reliable D call. The CDR3 totals 12 residues. The V end lost 3 bases, the J end lost 5 bases, and 7 bases lay between the germline ends. Germline loops: CDR1 MDHEN, CDR2 SYDVKM.

The gene calls are TRBV4-1 and TRBJ2-3; the match to TRBD2 covers 15 bases. This CDR3 has 17 residues. After removal of 4 bases from V and 5 bases from J, the junction contained 7 bases not matched to a gene. The V gene's germline CDR1 is MGHRA and CDR2 YSYEKL. The CDR3: CASSLGLAGGPLDTQYF. CDR3 sequence (DNA): TGCGCCAGCAGCCTGGGACTAGCGGGAGGCCCTTTAGATACGCAGTATTTT.

The chain is built from TRBV7-2 and TRBJ2-5, with 7 nucleotides matching TRBD2. The trim removed 4 bases at V and 5 bases at J, leaving 7 bases unmatched. CDR1 and CDR2 (germline): SGHTA, FQGNSA. The CDR3 has 14 residues. DNA of the CDR3: TGTGCCAGCAGCTCTCGGACTAGGTACGAGACCCAGTACTTC. The encoded protein is CASSSRTRYETQYF. Full variable domain (missing parts from reference TRBV7-2 and TRBJ2-5): GAGVSQSPSNKVTEKGKDVELRCDPISGHTALYWYRQSLGQGLEFLIYFQGNSAPDKSGLPSDRFSAERTGGSVSTLTIQRTQQEDSAVYLCASSSRTRYETQYFGPGTRLLVL.

The J gene is TRBJ2-1, the V gene TRBV27; possibly TRBD2 for D (6 bases). CDR3 length equals 15 residues. V was cut by 2 bases and J by 1 base, with 9 bases left in between. The V gene's germline CDR1 is MNHEY and CDR2 SMNVEV (reference sequence). This CDR3 is CASSLRGLSYNEQFF. The CDR3 DNA reads TGTGCCAGCAGTTTACGAGGACTATCCTACAATGAGCAGTTCTTC.

The V gene is TRBV6-6, the J gene TRBJ2-3, with 9 nucleotides matching TRBD1. This CDR3 comprises 15 residues. V shed 6 bases, J shed 3 bases, and the junction held 7 bases outside the gene matches. Germline V gene sequence: CDR1 MNHNY, CDR2 SVGAGI (reference sequence). The DNA for the CDR3 is TGTGCCAGCAGCCGGGACAGGGCTCGGACAGATACGCAGTATTTT. As protein: CASSRDRARTDTQYF.

The chain joins TRBV6-5 to TRBJ1-3; the D is unclear. CDR1 is MNHEY, CDR2 SVGAGI, per germline. This CDR3 comprises 12 residues. The V and J ends lost 8 bases and 2 bases respectively, with 7 bases between them. CDR3 sequence reads: CASVRAGNTIYF. DNA for the CDR3: TGTGCCAGCGTGAGGGCTGGAAACACCATATATTTT.

Regarding this clone: The same CDR3 can be traced to other DNA sequences in this sample. The V call is TRBV7-2, the J call TRBJ1-1; 9 bases are a match to TRBD1. The germline V gene has CDR1 SGHTA and CDR2 FQGNSA. CDR3 length: 13 residues. V lost 4 bases to trimming and J lost 4 bases; unmatched junction nucleotides: 1. CDR3 residues: CASSSGQGTEAFF. Written as DNA, the CDR3 is TGTGCCAGCAGCTCGGGACAGGGCACTGAAGCTTTCTTT.

The J gene is TRBJ1-3, the V gene TRBV7-8; D perhaps matches TRBD1 (6 bases). The CDR3 runs 14 residues. Looked up from germline, CDR1 is SGHVS and CDR2 is FQNEAQ. With 5 bases removed from V and 5 bases from J, the gap between germline ends came to 13 bases. CDR3 in DNA: TGTGCCAGCAGCCTGGGGGGGCAAAGAAACACCATATATTTT. Its protein is CASSLGGQRNTIYF.

J is TRBJ1-3 and V is TRBV19; D might be TRBD1 (5 bases). CDR1 is LNHDA, CDR2 SQIVND, per germline (reference sequence). Trimming took off 2 bases at V and 2 bases at J, with 16 bases between the two ends. The CDR3 has 17 residues. The CDR3 DNA sequence: TGTGCCAGTAGTATAAGGGGCCACGGAGGGACTGGAAACACCATATATTTT. Protein sequence: CASSIRGHGGTGNTIYF.

CDR3 sequence: CASSPGQGGFDYGYTF. CDR3 bases: TGTGCCAGCAGCCCGGGACAGGGGGGATTTGACTATGGCTACACCTTC. The V call is TRBV5-4, the J call TRBJ1-2, with TRBD1 matching over 11 bases. Germline values: CDR1 SGHNT, CDR2 YYREEE (reference sequence). The CDR3 totals 16 residues. V gave up 4 bases and J gave up 3 bases; unmatched junction bases: 8.

As for this clone: The same CDR3 arises from other DNA sequences in this sample as well. The chain has TRBV5-1 and TRBJ2-1; maybe TRBD2 (5 bases). The CDR3 covers 15 residues. V gave up 2 bases and J gave up 1 base, with 10 bases separating them. CDR1 and CDR2 from the germline V gene are SGHRS and YFSETQ. The CDR3 is CASSLGGLSYNEQFF. As DNA, the CDR3 is TGCGCCAGCAGCTTAGGCGGACTTTCCTACAATGAGCAGTTCTTC.

The gene calls are TRBV10-2 and TRBJ2-1; 11 nucleotides agree with TRBD2. The CDR3 has 16 amino acids. CDR1 is WSHSY, CDR2 SAAADI, per germline. Trimming removed 6 bases from V and 3 bases from J; junction bases left unmatched: 7. CDR3 DNA: TGCGCCAGCAGATCCGGGACTAGCGGTCACTACAATGAGCAGTTCTTC. Translated, it gives CASRSGTSGHYNEQFF.